This T cell receptor (beta chain) was retrieved from a study of T cells in Graves' hyperthyroidism and ophthalmopathy. Many counts were recorded for this clonotype. Its antigen is currently unknown. Findings of the study overall: Among clonotypes expanded in thyroid above 0.001, most were also found in blood.

With a duration under 2 months, the hyperthyroidism was newly diagnosed in patients aged 18 to 65. Those patients with uncontrolled infection, other autoimmune disease, pregnancy or lactation were excluded. Using RNA transcripts as the source, TCR beta CDR3 regions were amplified. The HTBI primer set drove a first-round RT-PCR of the TCR CDR3. TCRdb fed the multiplex PCR reads into MiXCR, producing one record per CDR3 protein. The sample lists about 100,000 distinct CDR3 sequences, about 15% occurring once. This TCR derives from a woman between 50 and 59 years old with Graves' hyperthyroidism. The sample comprised blood.

The CDR3 is CASIDDREANEKLFF. The CDR3 DNA sequence: TGTGCCAGCATCGACGACAGGGAAGCTAATGAAAAACTGTTTTTT. The chain carries TRBV7-9 and TRBJ1-4; TRBD1 matches at 7 bases. The germline V gene has CDR1 SEHNR and CDR2 FQNEAQ (reference sequence). Unmatched junction bases numbered 8, after V lost 7 bases and J lost 3 bases. There are 15 residues in the CDR3.